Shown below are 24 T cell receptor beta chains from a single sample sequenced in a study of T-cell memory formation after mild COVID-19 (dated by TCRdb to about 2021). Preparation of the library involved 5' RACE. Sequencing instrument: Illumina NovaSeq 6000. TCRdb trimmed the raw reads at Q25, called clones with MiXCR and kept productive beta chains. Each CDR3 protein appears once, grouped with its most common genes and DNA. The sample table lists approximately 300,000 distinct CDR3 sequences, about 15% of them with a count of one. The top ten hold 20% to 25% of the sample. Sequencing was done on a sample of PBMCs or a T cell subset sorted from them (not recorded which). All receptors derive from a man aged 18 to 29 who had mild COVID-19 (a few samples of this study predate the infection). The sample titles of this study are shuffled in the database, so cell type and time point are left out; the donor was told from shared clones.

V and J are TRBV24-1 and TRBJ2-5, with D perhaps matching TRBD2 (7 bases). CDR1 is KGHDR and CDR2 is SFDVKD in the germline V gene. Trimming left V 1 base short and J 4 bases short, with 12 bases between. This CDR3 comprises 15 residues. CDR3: CATSDFGGLGETQYF. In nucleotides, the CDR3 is TGTGCCACCAGTGATTTCGGGGGGCTTGGAGAGACCCAGTACTTC.

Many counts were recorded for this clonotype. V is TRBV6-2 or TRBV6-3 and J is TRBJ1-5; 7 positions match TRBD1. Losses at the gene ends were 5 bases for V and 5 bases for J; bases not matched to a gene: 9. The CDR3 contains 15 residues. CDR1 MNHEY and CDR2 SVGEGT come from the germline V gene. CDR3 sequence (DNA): TGTGCCAGCAGTCCGGGACTCAGGGGGGATCAGCCCCAGCATTTT. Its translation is CASSPGLRGDQPQHF.

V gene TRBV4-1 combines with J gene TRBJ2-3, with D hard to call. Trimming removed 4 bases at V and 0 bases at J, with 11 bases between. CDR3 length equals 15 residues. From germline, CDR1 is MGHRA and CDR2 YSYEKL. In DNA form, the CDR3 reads TGCGCCAGCAGCCCAAGATACGTAAGCACAGATACGCAGTATTTT. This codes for CASSPRYVSTDTQYF.

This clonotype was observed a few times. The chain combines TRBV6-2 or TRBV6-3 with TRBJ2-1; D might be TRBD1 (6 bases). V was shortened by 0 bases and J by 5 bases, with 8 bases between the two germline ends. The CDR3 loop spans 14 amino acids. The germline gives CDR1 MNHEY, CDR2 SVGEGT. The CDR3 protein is CASSYSTGNNEQFF. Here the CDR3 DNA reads TGTGCCAGCAGTTACTCGACAGGAAACAATGAGCAGTTCTTC.

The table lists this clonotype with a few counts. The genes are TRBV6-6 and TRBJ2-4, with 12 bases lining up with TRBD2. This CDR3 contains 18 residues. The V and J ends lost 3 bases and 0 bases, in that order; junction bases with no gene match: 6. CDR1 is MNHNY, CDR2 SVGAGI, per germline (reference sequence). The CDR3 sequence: CASSYRLAGELAKNIQYF. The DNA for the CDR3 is TGTGCCAGCAGTTATCGACTAGCGGGGGAGCTAGCCAAAAACATTCAGTACTTC.

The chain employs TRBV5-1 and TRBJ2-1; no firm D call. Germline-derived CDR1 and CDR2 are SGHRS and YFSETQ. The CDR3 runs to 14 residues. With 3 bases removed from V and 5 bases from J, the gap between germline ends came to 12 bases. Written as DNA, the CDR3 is TGCGCCAGCAGCTCCCAAGCGTCGAACAATGAGCAGTTCTTC. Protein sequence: CASSSQASNNEQFF.

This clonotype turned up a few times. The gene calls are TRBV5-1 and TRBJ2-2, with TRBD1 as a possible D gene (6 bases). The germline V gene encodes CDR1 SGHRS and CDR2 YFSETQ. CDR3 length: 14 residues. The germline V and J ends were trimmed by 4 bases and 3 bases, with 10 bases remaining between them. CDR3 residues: CASSLGQDTGELFF. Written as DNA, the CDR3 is TGCGCCAGCAGCCTGGGACAAGACACCGGGGAGCTGTTTTTT.

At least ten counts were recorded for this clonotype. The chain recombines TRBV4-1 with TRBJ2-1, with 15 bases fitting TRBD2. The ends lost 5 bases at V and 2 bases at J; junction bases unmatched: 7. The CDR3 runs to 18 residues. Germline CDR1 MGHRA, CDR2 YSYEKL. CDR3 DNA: TGCGCCAGCAGCGGGGGACTAGCGGGGGGTAACCCCTACAATGAGCAGTTCTTC. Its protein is CASSGGLAGGNPYNEQFF.

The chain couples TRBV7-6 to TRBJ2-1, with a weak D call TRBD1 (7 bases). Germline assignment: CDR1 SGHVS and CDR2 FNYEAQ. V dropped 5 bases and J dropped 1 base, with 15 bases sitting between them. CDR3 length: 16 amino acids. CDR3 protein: CASSGYSGGSYNEQFF. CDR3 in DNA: TGTGCCAGCAGCGGATATTCAGGGGGGTCCTACAATGAGCAGTTCTTC.

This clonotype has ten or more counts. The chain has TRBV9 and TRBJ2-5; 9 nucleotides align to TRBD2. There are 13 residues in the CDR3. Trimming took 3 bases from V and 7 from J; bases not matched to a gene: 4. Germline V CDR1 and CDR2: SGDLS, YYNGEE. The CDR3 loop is CASSEGLAVTQYF. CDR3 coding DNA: TGTGCCAGCAGCGAGGGACTAGCCGTGACCCAGTACTTC.

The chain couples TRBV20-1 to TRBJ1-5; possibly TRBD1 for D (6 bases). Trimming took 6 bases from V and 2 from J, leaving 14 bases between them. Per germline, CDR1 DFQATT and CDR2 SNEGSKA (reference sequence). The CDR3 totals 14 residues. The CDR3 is CSAQQGIGNQPQHF. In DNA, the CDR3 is TGCAGTGCCCAACAGGGTATCGGCAATCAGCCCCAGCATTTT.

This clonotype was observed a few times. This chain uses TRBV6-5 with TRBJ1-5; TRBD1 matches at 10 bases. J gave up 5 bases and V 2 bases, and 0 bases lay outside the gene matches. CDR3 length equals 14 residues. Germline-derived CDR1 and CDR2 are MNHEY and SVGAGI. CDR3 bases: TGTGCCAGCAGTTACGGGACAGGGGATCAGCCCCAGCATTTT. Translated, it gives CASSYGTGDQPQHF.

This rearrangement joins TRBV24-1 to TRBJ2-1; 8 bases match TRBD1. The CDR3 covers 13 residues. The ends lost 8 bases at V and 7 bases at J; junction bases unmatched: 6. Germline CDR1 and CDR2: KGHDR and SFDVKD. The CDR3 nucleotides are TGTGCCACCAAAGGACAGGGTAGGAATGAGCAGTTCTTC. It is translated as CATKGQGRNEQFF.

The CDR3 is CASSPNTGGYGYTF. The CDR3 region has the DNA TGTGCCAGCAGCCCAAATACAGGGGGCTATGGCTACACCTTC. The chain is built from TRBV27 and TRBJ1-2; 8 bases fit TRBD1. This CDR3 has 14 amino acids. J gave up 4 bases and V 6 bases, and 7 bases lay outside the gene matches. Germline V CDR1 and CDR2: MNHEY, SMNVEV (reference sequence).

In DNA form, the CDR3 reads TGTGCCAGCAGCTTATCGGAATCACCCCTCCACTTT. Translating gives CASSLSESPLHF. The V gene is TRBV7-8, the J gene TRBJ1-6; D is uncertain. The CDR3 is made up of 12 amino acids. Germline V lookup: CDR1 SGHVS, CDR2 FQNEAQ. Trimming removed 2 bases at V and 10 bases at J, with 6 bases between.

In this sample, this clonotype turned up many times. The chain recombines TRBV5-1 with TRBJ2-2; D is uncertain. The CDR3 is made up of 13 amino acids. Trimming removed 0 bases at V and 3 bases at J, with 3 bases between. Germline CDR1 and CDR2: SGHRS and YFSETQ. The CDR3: CASSLGHTGELFF. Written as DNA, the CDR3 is TGCGCCAGCAGCTTGGGACACACCGGGGAGCTGTTTTTT.

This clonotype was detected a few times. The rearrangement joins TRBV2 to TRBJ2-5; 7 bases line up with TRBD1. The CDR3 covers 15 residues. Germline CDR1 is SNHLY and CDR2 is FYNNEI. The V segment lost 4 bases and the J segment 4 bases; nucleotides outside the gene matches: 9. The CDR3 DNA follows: TGTGCCAGCAGTGTTGAGGGGGCGAACCCAGAGACCCAGTACTTC. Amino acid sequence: CASSVEGANPETQYF.

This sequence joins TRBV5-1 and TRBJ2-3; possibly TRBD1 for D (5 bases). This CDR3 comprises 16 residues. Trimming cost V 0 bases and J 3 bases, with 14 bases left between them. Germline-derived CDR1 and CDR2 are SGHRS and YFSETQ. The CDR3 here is CASSLDSRVSTDTQYF. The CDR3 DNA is TGCGCCAGCAGCTTGGATTCCAGGGTCTCTACAGATACGCAGTATTTT.

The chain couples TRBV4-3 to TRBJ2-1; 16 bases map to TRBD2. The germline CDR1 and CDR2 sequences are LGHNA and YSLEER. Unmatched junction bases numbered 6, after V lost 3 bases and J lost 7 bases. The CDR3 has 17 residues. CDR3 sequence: CASSQGTSGGAENEQFF. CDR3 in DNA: TGCGCCAGCAGCCAGGGGACTAGCGGGGGGGCCGAAAATGAGCAGTTCTTC.

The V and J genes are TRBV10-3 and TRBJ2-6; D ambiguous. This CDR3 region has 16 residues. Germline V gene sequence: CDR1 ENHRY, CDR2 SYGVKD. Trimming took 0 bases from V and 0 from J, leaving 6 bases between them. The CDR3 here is CAISESEDSGANVLTF. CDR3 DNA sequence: TGTGCCATCAGTGAGTCGGAAGACTCTGGGGCCAACGTCCTGACTTTC.

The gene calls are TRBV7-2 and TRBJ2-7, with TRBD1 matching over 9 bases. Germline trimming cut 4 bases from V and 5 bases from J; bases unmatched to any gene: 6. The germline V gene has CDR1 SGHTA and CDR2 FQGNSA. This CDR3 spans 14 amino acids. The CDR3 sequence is CASSSLTGGHEQYV. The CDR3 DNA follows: TGTGCCAGCAGCTCGTTGACAGGGGGGCACGAGCAGTACGTC.

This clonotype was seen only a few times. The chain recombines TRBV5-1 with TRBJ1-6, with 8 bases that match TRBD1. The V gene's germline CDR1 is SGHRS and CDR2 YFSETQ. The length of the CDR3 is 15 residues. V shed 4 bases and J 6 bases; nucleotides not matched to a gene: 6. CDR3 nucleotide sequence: TGCGCCAGCAGCATGGGACAGGCACTTAATTCACCCCTCCACTTT. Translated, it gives CASSMGQALNSPLHF.

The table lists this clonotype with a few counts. The CDR3, as DNA: TGTGCCAGCATCTTTTATCATGGCTACACCTTC. It codes for CASIFYHGYTF. The J gene is TRBJ1-2, the V gene TRBV12-3 or TRBV12-4; no reliable D call. The V gene lost 7 bases and the J gene lost 6 bases, with 9 bases spanning the gap. The CDR3 length is 11 residues.

The CDR3, as DNA: TGTGCCTGGAGTGTACGGTGGGGGGGAACTGAAGCTTTCTTT. Amino acid sequence: CAWSVRWGGTEAFF. The gene calls are TRBV30 and TRBJ1-1; maybe TRBD1 (5 bases). CDR3 size: 14 residues. Germline-derived CDR1 and CDR2 are GTSNPN and SVGIG (reference sequence). Trimming stripped 0 bases from V and 5 bases from J, with 13 bases between. The entire variable domain, with the rest obtained from reference TRBV30 and TRBJ1-1, is as follows: SQTIHQWPATLVQPVGSPLSLECTVEGTSNPNLYWYRQAAGRGLQLLFYSVGIGQISSEVPQNLSASRPQDRQFILSSKKLLLSDSGFYLCAWSVRWGGTEAFFGQGTRLTVV.